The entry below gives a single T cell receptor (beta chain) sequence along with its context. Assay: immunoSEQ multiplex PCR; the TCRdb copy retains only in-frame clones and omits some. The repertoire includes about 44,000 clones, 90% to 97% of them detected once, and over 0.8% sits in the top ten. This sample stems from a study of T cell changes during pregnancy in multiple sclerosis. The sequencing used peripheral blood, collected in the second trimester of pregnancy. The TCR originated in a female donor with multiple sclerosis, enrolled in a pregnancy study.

This chain's CDR3 is CAWRVGQGGKTQYF. The CDR3 DNA reads as TGTGCCTGGAGGGTCGGACAGGGGGGAAAGACCCAGTACTTC. The chain couples TRBV30 to TRBJ2-5, with 10 positions matching TRBD1. CDR3 length equals 14 residues. Unmatched junction bases numbered 7, after V lost 3 bases and J lost 6 bases. The germline V gene has CDR1 GTSNPN and CDR2 SVGIG (reference sequence). Filled out from reference TRBV30 and TRBJ2-5, the complete variable domain reads SQTIHQWPATLVQPVGSPLSLECTVEGTSNPNLYWYRQAAGRGLQLLFYSVGIGQISSEVPQNLSASRPQDRQFILSSKKLLLSDSGFYLCAWRVGQGGKTQYFGPGTRLLVL.